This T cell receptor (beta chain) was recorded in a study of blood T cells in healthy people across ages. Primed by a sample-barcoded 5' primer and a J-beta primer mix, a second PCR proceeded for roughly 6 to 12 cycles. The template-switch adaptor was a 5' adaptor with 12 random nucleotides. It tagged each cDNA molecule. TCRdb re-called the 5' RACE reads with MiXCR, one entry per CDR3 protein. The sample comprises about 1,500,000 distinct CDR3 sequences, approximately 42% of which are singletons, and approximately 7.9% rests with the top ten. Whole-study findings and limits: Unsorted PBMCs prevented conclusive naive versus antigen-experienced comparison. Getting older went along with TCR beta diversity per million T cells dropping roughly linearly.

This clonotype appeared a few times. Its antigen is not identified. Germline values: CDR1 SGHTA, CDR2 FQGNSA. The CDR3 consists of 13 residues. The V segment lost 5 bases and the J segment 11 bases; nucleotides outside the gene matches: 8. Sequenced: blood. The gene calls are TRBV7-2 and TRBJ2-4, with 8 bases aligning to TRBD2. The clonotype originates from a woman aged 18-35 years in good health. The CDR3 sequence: CASSAGLVPFQYF. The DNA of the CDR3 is TGTGCCAGCAGCGCGGGACTAGTCCCCTTTCAGTACTTC.